This is a list of T cell receptor beta chains from one sample in a study of T cell changes during pregnancy in multiple sclerosis. The table came from immunoSEQ multiplex PCR; TCRdb's copy has only in-frame clones and leaves some out. The repertoire has just under 85,000 clones, approximately 90% of them found once; the top ten carry roughly 2.5%. The source was peripheral blood, collected in the first trimester of pregnancy. The receptors originated from a female donor with multiple sclerosis, enrolled in a pregnancy study. CDR3s include the opening cysteine and the closing phenylalanine or tryptophan. The order of the fields is V gene, J gene, CDR3 protein.

>TRBV9|TRBJ1-1
CASSVVPGVETEAFF
>TRBV6-5|TRBJ2-7
CASSLAGTGGREQYF
>TRBV28|TRBJ2-5
CATSSGGRETQYF
>TRBV11-1|TRBJ2-7
CASSLAQKIYEQYF
>TRBV29-1|TRBJ2-5
CSVEELSGSPWTQYF
>TRBV18|TRBJ1-2
CASSPDQEGGYTF
>TRBV5-1|TRBJ2-3
CASSSSSVRTDTQYF
>TRBV6-5|TRBJ1-4
CASRQRQGAGEKLFF
>TRBV5-1|TRBJ2-4
CASSLIATWQGAKNIQYF
>TRBV29-1|TRBJ2-7
CSVLGLAGIYEQYF
>TRBV7-2|TRBJ1-2
CASSLHTGTGGERYGYTF
>TRBV28|TRBJ1-1
CASSFTGSPEAFF
>TRBV6-1|TRBJ1-3
CASRTGPGNTIYF
>TRBV5-1|TRBJ2-3
CASSLFSVGRVSDTQYF
>TRBV2|TRBJ2-1
CASRGLAGNNEQFF
>TRBV19|TRBJ1-6
CASSMGDFGTGIDSPLHF
>TRBV9|TRBJ2-1
CASSVAPSGSFNEQFF
>TRBV4-3|TRBJ1-5
CASSQEGGRGYSNQPQHF
>TRBV19|TRBJ1-2
CASSTTGANYGYTF
>TRBV29-1|TRBJ2-5
CSAQGPSGSETQYF
>TRBV7-8|TRBJ2-7
CASSPPGENYEQYF
>TRBV7-9|TRBJ1-4
CASSLSGGVDEKLFF
>TRBV29-1|TRBJ1-4
CSVRGGGFNEKLFF
>TRBV27|TRBJ2-7
CASSFKADSHSYEQYF
>TRBV27|TRBJ2-3
CASSHRVLSTDTQYF